Presented here are 29 T cell receptor beta chains from one specimen sequenced in a study of blood T cell repertoires in COVID-19. Sequencing used immunoSEQ multiplex PCR; TCRdb keeps in-frame clones, though not all of them. The table shows roughly 250,000 clones, with more than 75% occurring only once. Input material: peripheral blood. The receptors were sampled from a man between 40 and 49 years old with acute or convalescent COVID-19.

The rearrangement joins TRBV9 to TRBJ1-4, with TRBD1 matching 8 bases. The V gene's germline CDR1 is SGDLS and CDR2 YYNGEE. The CDR3 runs 14 residues. J gave up 7 bases and V 2 bases, and 4 bases lay outside the gene matches. CDR3 residues: CASSVDRGGEKLFF. The CDR3 bases are TGTGCCAGCAGCGTCGACAGGGGAGGTGAAAAACTGTTTTTT.

This chain joins TRBV5-1 and TRBJ2-3; perhaps TRBD1 as D (6 bases). Trimming cost V 2 bases and J 6 bases, with 10 bases left between them. The CDR3 covers 13 residues. The germline CDR1 and CDR2 sequences are SGHRS and YFSETQ. CDR3 protein: CASSFDRPDTQYF. The CDR3 bases are TGCGCCAGCAGCTTTGACAGGCCGGATACGCAGTATTTT. Full variable domain (missing parts from reference TRBV5-1 and TRBJ2-3): KAGVTQTPRYLIKTRGQQVTLSCSPISGHRSVSWYQQTPGQGLQFLFEYFSETQRNKGNFPGRFSGRQFSNSRSEMNVSTLELGDSALYLCASSFDRPDTQYFGPGTRLTVL.

The V call is TRBV6-5, the J call TRBJ2-3; D might be TRBD1 (5 bases). V was pared by 8 bases and J by 5 bases, with 14 bases between. The CDR3 runs to 13 residues. CDR1 is MNHEY, CDR2 SVGAGI, per germline. The CDR3 region is CASQGLRVDTQYF. In DNA form, the CDR3 reads TGTGCCAGCCAGGGCCTACGAGTAGATACGCAGTATTTT.

The chain recombines TRBV6-5 with TRBJ1-6; 10 positions match TRBD1. V lost 2 bases, J lost 7 bases, and 5 bases stayed unmatched. Looked up from germline, CDR1 is MNHEY and CDR2 is SVGAGI. The CDR3 has 16 residues. The CDR3, as DNA: TGTGCCAGCAGTTACCGCCGGGACAGGGGAAATTCACCCCTCCACTTT. Translating it yields CASSYRRDRGNSPLHF.

The rearrangement uses TRBV19 and TRBJ1-1; D not certain. There are 18 residues in the CDR3. Trimming took off 5 bases at V and 1 base at J, with 23 bases between the two ends. Germline lookup yields CDR1 LNHDA and CDR2 SQIVND (reference sequence). The CDR3 DNA reads as TGTGCCAGTAGTGCCGACCCCCCCCCGGGGATCAAGAACACTGAAGCTTTCTTT. This sequence encodes CASSADPPPGIKNTEAFF. The full variable domain, with the rest looked up from reference TRBV19 and TRBJ1-1, is DGGITQSPKYLFRKEGQNVTLSCEQNLNHDAMYWYRQDPGQGLRLIYYSQIVNDFQKGDIAEGYSVSREKKESFPLTVTSAQKNPTAFYLCASSADPPPGIKNTEAFFGQGTRLTVV.

The rearrangement joins TRBV12-3 or TRBV12-4 to TRBJ1-1, with D uncertain. Trimming removed 5 bases at V and 8 bases at J, with 9 bases between. This CDR3 has 11 residues. CDR3 amino acids: CASSPGIEAFF. DNA of the CDR3: TGTGCCAGCAGTCCCGGGATAGAAGCTTTCTTT.

This sequence joins TRBV13 and TRBJ2-7; possibly TRBD2 for D (6 bases). Germline lookup yields CDR1 PRHDT and CDR2 FYEKMQ (reference sequence). The ends were cut back, 2 bases at V and 5 bases at J, with 19 bases in the middle. This CDR3 is 16 amino acids long. CDR3 sequence reads: CASSLKAGTLVHEQYF. CDR3 nucleotides: TGTGCCAGCAGCTTAAAGGCGGGGACCCTCGTCCACGAGCAGTACTTC.

The chain uses TRBV18 and TRBJ2-7; 11 nucleotides align to TRBD2. The junction had 3 bases not matched to a gene; V was cut back by 4 bases and J by 4 bases. There are 14 residues in the CDR3. Germline CDR1 is KGHSH and CDR2 is LQKENI. The CDR3 is CASSRTSGGYEQYF. The CDR3 DNA reads as TGTGCCAGCTCACGTACTAGCGGGGGTTACGAGCAGTACTTC.

V usage is TRBV27 and J usage is TRBJ1-4; D perhaps matches TRBD1 (6 bases). Trimming removed 8 bases at V and 6 bases at J, with 19 bases between. This CDR3 spans 15 amino acids. Germline assignment: CDR1 MNHEY and CDR2 SMNVEV (reference sequence). The CDR3 protein is CASGQLHRGDEKLFF. The DNA for the CDR3 is TGTGCCAGCGGACAGCTACACCGGGGCGATGAAAAACTGTTTTTT.

The chain couples TRBV13 to TRBJ2-7, with 8 bases aligning to TRBD2. The CDR3 spans 17 residues. Looked up from germline, CDR1 is PRHDT and CDR2 is FYEKMQ (reference sequence). The J segment lost 4 bases and the V segment lost 0 bases, leaving 11 bases of the junction unmatched. The CDR3 spells CASSLGRGGPRGYEQYF. The DNA for the CDR3 is TGTGCCAGCAGCTTAGGCCGCGGGGGGCCGAGGGGATACGAGCAGTACTTC.

This clone was observed once. The chain carries TRBV9 and TRBJ2-5; no definite D call. Trimming took 4 bases from V and 5 from J, leaving 9 bases between them. The CDR3 sequence is 12 residues long. Germline assignment: CDR1 SGDLS and CDR2 YYNGEE. The CDR3 reads CASSRPRETQYF. CDR3 DNA sequence: TGTGCCAGCAGCCGCCCGCGGGAGACCCAGTACTTC.

About this clone itself: The junction and the germline gene differ at one end; a read error may be behind it. The V call is TRBV11-3, the J call TRBJ2-1, with 8 bases fitting TRBD1. Germline-derived CDR1 and CDR2 are SGHNT and YENEEA. The CDR3 loop spans 16 amino acids. CDR3 nucleotide sequence: TGTGCCAGCAGCCTAGAAACAGGGGGCTCCTACAATGAGCAGTTCTTC. Translated: CASSLETGGSYNEQFF.

V usage is TRBV6-2 or TRBV6-3 and J usage is TRBJ1-2; 7 bases are a match to TRBD1. Germline values: CDR1 MNHEY, CDR2 SVGEGT. CDR3 length: 16 residues. With V trimmed by 6 bases and J by 4 bases, 14 bases remained unmatched. The CDR3 DNA reads TGTGCCAGCAGCCAAGCCCGCAGGGGGGATGCCTATGGCTACACCTTC. Protein product: CASSQARRGDAYGYTF.

This clone has a handful of counts. This chain links TRBV28 with TRBJ1-2, with D possibly TRBD1 on 6 matching bases. V gave up 4 bases and J gave up 4 bases, with 10 bases separating them. Germline V gene sequence: CDR1 MDHEN, CDR2 SYDVKM. The CDR3 has 13 amino acids. CDR3 coding DNA: TGTGCCAGCAGTTCGGGACAAACCTATGGCTACACCTTC. Encoded protein: CASSSGQTYGYTF.

The rearrangement uses TRBV2 and TRBJ2-3; 13 positions match TRBD2. Germline assignment: CDR1 SNHLY and CDR2 FYNNEI. This CDR3 has 16 residues. J was trimmed by 4 bases and V by 7 bases; bases with no gene match: 8. The CDR3 coding sequence is TGTGCCAGCAAGGCCACTAGCGGGGGGGCAGCAGATACGCAGTATTTT. Translated: CASKATSGGAADTQYF.

Notes on this clone: One junction end disagrees with the germline gene, perhaps due to a read error. The chain is built from TRBV4-1 and TRBJ1-2; 10 nucleotides match TRBD1. Germline lookup yields CDR1 MGHRA and CDR2 YSYEKL. CDR3 length: 16 residues. The CDR3 DNA is TGCGCCAGCAGCCAACGACAGGGGGCGGATTCCGATGGCTACACTTTC. Its protein is CASSQRQGADSDGYTF.

The chain uses TRBV7-2 and TRBJ2-1; 8 nucleotides align to TRBD2. The CDR3 length is 14 residues. Germline V gene lookup returns CDR1 SGHTA and CDR2 FQGNSA. J gave up 5 bases and V 9 bases, and 9 bases lay outside the gene matches. CDR3 region: CASTSGQRNNEQFF. As DNA, the CDR3 is TGTGCCAGTACTAGCGGACAGCGTAACAATGAGCAGTTCTTC.

The chain joins TRBV19 to TRBJ1-2; D is unclear. The CDR3 runs 13 residues. Germline assignment: CDR1 LNHDA and CDR2 SQIVND (reference sequence). V was cut by 6 bases and J by 8 bases, with 16 bases left in between. The CDR3 sequence is CASSGVPGPGYTF. In DNA, the CDR3 is TGTGCCAGTAGCGGCGTCCCGGGTCCGGGCTACACCTTC.

A word on this clone: This CDR3 is also generated by other DNA sequences in the sample. The J gene is TRBJ2-3, the V gene TRBV20-1; D unresolved. The ends were cut back, 4 bases at V and 6 bases at J, with 5 bases in the middle. The CDR3 has 10 residues. The V gene's germline CDR1 is DFQATT and CDR2 SNEGSKA (reference sequence). CDR3 nucleotide sequence: TGCAGTGCTACCTCCGATACGCAGTATTTT. It is translated as CSATSDTQYF.

The V and J genes are TRBV13 and TRBJ1-5, with D possibly matching TRBD1 (6 bases). This CDR3 is 13 amino acids long. Germline V lookup: CDR1 PRHDT, CDR2 FYEKMQ (reference sequence). V lost 2 bases to trimming and J lost 5 bases, with 7 bases between them. CDR3 sequence reads: CASSLNRDQPQHF. The CDR3 region has the DNA TGTGCCAGCAGCTTAAACAGGGATCAGCCCCAGCATTTT.

This chain connects TRBV7-2 to TRBJ2-1; TRBD2 matches at 8 bases. This CDR3 has 16 amino acids. Germline-derived CDR1 and CDR2 are SGHTA and FQGNSA. Trimming cost V 5 bases and J 7 bases; bases outside gene matches: 13. CDR3 nucleotide sequence: TGTGCCAGCAGCGCCTCGACTAGCGCCAATGGGAATGAGCAGTTCTTC. It encodes CASSASTSANGNEQFF.

The rearrangement links TRBV28 to TRBJ1-3, with D unresolved. Trimming removed 10 bases from V and 7 bases from J, with 17 bases in between. Germline V gene data show CDR1 as MDHEN and CDR2 as SYDVKM. The CDR3 length is 13 residues. The CDR3 DNA reads as TGTGCCACCCCGAACCCTACCTGGAACACCATATATTTT. Protein: CATPNPTWNTIYF.

The chain recombines TRBV5-4 with TRBJ2-7; 7 nucleotides agree with TRBD2. V shed 4 bases, J shed 0 bases, and the junction held 7 bases outside the gene matches. CDR1 is SGHNT and CDR2 is YYREEE in the germline V gene (reference sequence). CDR3 length: 15 residues. The CDR3 sequence is CASSPGASGSYEQYF. The CDR3, as DNA: TGTGCCAGCAGCCCCGGGGCTAGCGGCTCCTACGAGCAGTACTTC.

V is TRBV25-1 and J is TRBJ1-2, with 8 bases identical to TRBD1. V lost 2 bases to trimming and J lost 6 bases; unmatched junction nucleotides: 5. Looked up from germline, CDR1 is MGHDK and CDR2 is SYGVNS. The CDR3 has 14 residues. The CDR3 sequence: CASSEGTGSNGYTF. CDR3 in DNA: TGTGCCAGCAGTGAAGGGACAGGTAGTAATGGCTACACCTTC.

The chain recombines TRBV7-2 with TRBJ2-5; weak D call: TRBD1 (5 bases). CDR3 length: 13 residues. Germline-derived CDR1 and CDR2 are SGHTA and FQGNSA. V lost 5 bases to trimming and J lost 2 bases, with 9 bases between them. For the CDR3, the DNA is TGTGCCAGCAGCAAAGGGGATCAAGAGACCCAGTACTTC. This gives the protein CASSKGDQETQYF.

This clone was observed a handful of times. The genes are TRBV30 and TRBJ1-6; D remains ambiguous. The CDR3 sequence is 15 residues long. Trimming shortened V by 7 bases and J by 3 bases, and 16 bases separated the two germline ends. Germline V gene data show CDR1 as GTSNPN and CDR2 as SVGIG (reference sequence). In nucleotides, the CDR3 is TGTGCCTCCTCGGCGGGCAGTGGCTATAATTCACCCCTCCACTTT. It is translated as CASSAGSGYNSPLHF.

This clone was observed once. This chain links TRBV7-2 with TRBJ1-2; TRBD1 matches at 10 bases. The CDR3 runs to 13 residues. Germline loops: CDR1 SGHTA, CDR2 FQGNSA. V lost 3 bases, J lost 8 bases, and 3 bases stayed unmatched. The CDR3 nucleotides are TGTGCCAGCAGCTTGGGGACAGGGGTAGGCTACACCTTC. Amino acid sequence: CASSLGTGVGYTF.

V is TRBV29-1 and J is TRBJ2-4; D is perhaps TRBD1 (6 bases). This CDR3 has 13 amino acids. Germline loops: CDR1 SQVTM, CDR2 ANQGSEA. The V end was cut by 0 bases, the J end by 11 bases, with 14 bases between. The CDR3 protein is CSVEEGARSLQYF. The DNA for the CDR3 is TGCAGCGTTGAAGAGGGGGCGCGATCTCTTCAGTACTTC.

V is TRBV11-2 and J is TRBJ1-6; D is unclear. Trimming cost V 0 bases and J 7 bases, with 7 bases left between them. CDR1 and CDR2 from the germline V gene are SGHAT and FQNNGV. The CDR3 has 14 amino acids. The CDR3 region is CASSLDQANSPLHF. The CDR3 DNA reads TGTGCCAGCAGCTTAGATCAGGCCAATTCACCCCTCCACTTT. The whole variable domain, remainder taken from reference TRBV11-2 and TRBJ1-6, is EAGVAQSPRYKIIEKRQSVAFWCNPISGHATLYWYQQILGQGPKLLIQFQNNGVVDDSQLPKDRFSAERLKGVDSTLKIQPAKLEDSAVYLCASSLDQANSPLHFGNGTRLTVT.